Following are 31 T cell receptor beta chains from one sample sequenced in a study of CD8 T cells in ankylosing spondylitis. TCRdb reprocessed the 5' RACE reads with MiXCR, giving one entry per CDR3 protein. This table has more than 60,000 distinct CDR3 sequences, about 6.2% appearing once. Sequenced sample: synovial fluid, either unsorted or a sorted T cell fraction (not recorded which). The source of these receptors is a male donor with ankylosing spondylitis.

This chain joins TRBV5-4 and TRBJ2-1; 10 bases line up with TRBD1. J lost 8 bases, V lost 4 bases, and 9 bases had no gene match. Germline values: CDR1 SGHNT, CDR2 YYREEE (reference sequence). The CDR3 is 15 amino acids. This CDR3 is CASSPSRQGAHEQFF. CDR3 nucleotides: TGTGCCAGCAGCCCCAGCCGACAGGGGGCTCATGAGCAGTTCTTC.

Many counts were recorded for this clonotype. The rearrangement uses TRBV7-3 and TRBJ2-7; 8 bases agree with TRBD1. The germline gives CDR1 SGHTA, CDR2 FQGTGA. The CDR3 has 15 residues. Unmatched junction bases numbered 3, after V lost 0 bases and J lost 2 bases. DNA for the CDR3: TGTGCCAGCAGCTTAACGCCGGGACAGGCCTACGAGCAGTACTTC. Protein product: CASSLTPGQAYEQYF.

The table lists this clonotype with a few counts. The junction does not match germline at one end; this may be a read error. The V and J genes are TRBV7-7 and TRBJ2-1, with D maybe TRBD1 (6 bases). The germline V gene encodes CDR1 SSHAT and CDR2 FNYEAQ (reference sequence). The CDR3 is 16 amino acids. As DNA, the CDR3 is TGTGCTAGCAGCGCCCGGACAGCGCACCCCTACAATGAGCAGTTCTTC. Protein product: CASSARTAHPYNEQFF.

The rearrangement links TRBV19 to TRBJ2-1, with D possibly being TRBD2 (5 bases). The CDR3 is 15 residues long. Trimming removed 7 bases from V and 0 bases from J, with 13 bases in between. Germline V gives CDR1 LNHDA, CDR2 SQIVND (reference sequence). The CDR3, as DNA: TGTGCCAGTATTAGAGCGGTAGGCTCCTACAATGAGCAGTTCTTC. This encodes CASIRAVGSYNEQFF.

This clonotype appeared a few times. In nucleotides, the CDR3 is TGTGCCAGCAGAGCGGGATTCACCGGGACCTCCGGCGGTGAGCAGTTCTTC. The encoded protein is CASRAGFTGTSGGEQFF. J is TRBJ2-1 and V is TRBV27; TRBD2 agrees at 7 bases. J lost 9 bases, V lost 6 bases, and 20 bases had no gene match. From germline, CDR1 is MNHEY and CDR2 SMNVEV (reference sequence). CDR3 length: 17 residues.

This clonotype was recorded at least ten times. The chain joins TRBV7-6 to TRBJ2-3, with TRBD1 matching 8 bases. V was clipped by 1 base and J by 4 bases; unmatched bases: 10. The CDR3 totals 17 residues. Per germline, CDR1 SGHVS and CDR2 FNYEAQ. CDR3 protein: CASSLGTGRVGADTQYF. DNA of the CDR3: TGTGCCAGCAGCTTAGGGACAGGGAGAGTAGGGGCAGATACGCAGTATTTT.

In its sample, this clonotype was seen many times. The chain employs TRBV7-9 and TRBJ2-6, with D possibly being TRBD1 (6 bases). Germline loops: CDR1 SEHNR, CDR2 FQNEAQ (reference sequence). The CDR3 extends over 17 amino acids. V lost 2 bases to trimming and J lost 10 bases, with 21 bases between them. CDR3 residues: CASSLNQGRQALNVLTF. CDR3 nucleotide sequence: TGTGCCAGCAGCTTAAATCAGGGGAGACAGGCCCTAAACGTCCTGACTTTC.

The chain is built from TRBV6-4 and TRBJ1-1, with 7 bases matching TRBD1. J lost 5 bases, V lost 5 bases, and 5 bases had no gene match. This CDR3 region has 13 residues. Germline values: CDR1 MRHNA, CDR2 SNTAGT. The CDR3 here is CASSKEQGTEAFF. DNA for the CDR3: TGTGCCAGCAGTAAGGAACAGGGGACTGAAGCTTTCTTT.

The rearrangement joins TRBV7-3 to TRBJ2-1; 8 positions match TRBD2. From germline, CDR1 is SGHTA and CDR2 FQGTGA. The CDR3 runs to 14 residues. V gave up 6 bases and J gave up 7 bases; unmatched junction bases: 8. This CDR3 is CASSPGLEPNEQFF. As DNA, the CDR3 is TGTGCCAGCAGTCCGGGACTAGAACCTAATGAGCAGTTCTTC.

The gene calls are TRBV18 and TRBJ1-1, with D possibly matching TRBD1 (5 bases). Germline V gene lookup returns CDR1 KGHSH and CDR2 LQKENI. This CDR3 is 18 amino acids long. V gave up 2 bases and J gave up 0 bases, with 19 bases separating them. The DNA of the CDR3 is TGTGCCAGCTCACCAGTAACCGGCAGGGCTGGAATGAACACTGAAGCTTTCTTT. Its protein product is CASSPVTGRAGMNTEAFF.

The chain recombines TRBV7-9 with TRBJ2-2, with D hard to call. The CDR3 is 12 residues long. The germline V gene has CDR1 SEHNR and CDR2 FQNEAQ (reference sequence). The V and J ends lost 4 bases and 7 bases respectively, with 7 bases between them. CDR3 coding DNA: TGTGCCAGCAGCTCCCTGATCGGGGAGCTGTTTTTT. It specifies CASSSLIGELFF.

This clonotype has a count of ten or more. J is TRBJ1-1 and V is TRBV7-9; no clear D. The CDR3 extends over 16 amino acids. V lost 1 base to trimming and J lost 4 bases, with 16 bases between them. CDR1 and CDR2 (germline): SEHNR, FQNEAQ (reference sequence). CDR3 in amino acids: CASSLDFAGGRTEAFF. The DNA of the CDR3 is TGTGCCAGCAGCTTAGATTTCGCGGGAGGTCGCACTGAAGCTTTCTTT.

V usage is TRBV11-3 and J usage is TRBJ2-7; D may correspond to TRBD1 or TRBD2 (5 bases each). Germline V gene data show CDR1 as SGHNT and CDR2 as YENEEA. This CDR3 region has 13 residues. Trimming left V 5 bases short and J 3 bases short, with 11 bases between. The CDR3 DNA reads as TGTGCCAGCAGCGTGGGGGTTTACTACGAGCAGTACTTC. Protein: CASSVGVYYEQYF.

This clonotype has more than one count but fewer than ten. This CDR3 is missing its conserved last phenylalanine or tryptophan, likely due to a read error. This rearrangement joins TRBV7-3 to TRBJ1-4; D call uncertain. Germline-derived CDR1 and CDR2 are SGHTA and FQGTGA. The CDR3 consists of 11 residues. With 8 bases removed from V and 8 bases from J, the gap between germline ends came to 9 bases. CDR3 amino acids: CASGKKEKLFI. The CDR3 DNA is TGTGCCAGCGGGAAAAAGGAAAAACTGTTTATT.

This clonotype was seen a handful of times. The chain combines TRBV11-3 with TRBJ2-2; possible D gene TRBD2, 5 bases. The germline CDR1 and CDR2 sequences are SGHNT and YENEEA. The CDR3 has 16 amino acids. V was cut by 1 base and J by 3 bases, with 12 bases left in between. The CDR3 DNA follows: TGTGCCAGCAGCTTAGGAGGGAGAGGCGACACCGGGGAGCTGTTTTTT. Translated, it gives CASSLGGRGDTGELFF.

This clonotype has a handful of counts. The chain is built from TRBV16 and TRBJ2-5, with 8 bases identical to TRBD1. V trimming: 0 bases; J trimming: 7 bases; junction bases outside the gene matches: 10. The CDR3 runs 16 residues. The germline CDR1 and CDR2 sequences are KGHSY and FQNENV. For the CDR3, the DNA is TGTGCCAGCAGCCAATCGGGCCTAGGGACAGGAGGGACCCAGTACTTC. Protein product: CASSQSGLGTGGTQYF.

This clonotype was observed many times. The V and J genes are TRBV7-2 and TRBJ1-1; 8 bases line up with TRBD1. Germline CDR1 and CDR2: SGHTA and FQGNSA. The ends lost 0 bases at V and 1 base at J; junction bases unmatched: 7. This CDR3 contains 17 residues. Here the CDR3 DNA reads TGTGCCAGCAGCTTAGCCCGGGACAGGAAGAGGAACACTGAAGCTTTCTTT. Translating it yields CASSLARDRKRNTEAFF.

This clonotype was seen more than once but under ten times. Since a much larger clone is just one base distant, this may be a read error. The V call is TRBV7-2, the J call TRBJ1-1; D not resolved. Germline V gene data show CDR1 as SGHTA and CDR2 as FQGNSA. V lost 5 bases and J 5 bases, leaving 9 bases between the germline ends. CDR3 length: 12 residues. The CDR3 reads CASSHGKTEAFF. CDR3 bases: TGTGCCAGCAGCCATGGGAAGACTGAAGCTTTCTTT.

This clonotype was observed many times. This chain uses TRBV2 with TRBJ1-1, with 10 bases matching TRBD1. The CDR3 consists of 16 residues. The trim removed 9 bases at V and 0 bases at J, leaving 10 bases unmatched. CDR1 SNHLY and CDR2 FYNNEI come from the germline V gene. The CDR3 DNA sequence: TGTGCCAGTGAGGTCCCGGGACAGGGGTTGAACACTGAAGCTTTCTTT. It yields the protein CASEVPGQGLNTEAFF. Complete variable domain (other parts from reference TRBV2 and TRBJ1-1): EPEVTQTPSHQVTQMGQEVILRCVPISNHLYFYWYRQILGQKVEFLVSFYNNEISEKSEIFDDQFSVERPDGSNFTLKIRSTKLEDSAMYFCASEVPGQGLNTEAFFGQGTRLTVV.

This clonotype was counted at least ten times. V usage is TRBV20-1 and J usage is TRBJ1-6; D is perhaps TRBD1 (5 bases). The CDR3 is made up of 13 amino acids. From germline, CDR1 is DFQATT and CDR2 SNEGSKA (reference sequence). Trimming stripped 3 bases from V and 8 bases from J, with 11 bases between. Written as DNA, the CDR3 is TGCAGTGCTAGGGGGGAAGCGGATTCACCCCTCCACTTT. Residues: CSARGEADSPLHF.

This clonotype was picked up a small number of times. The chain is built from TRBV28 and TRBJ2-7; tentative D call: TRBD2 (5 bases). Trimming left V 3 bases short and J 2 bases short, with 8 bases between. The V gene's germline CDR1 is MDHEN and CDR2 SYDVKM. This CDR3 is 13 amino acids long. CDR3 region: CASSLEVPYEQYF. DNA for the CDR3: TGTGCCAGCAGTTTGGAGGTTCCCTACGAGCAGTACTTC. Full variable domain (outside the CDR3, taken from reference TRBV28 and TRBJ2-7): DVKVTQSSRYLVKRTGEKVFLECVQDMDHENMFWYRQDPGLGLRLIYFSYDVKMKEKGDIPEGYSVSREKKERFSLILESASTNQTSMYLCASSLEVPYEQYFGPGTRLTVT.

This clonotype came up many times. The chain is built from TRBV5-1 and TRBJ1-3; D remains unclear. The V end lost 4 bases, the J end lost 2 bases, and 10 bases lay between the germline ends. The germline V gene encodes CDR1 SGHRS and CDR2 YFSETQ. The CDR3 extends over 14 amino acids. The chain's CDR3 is CASSTGYTGNTIYF. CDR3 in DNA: TGCGCCAGCAGCACGGGGTATACTGGAAACACCATATATTTT.

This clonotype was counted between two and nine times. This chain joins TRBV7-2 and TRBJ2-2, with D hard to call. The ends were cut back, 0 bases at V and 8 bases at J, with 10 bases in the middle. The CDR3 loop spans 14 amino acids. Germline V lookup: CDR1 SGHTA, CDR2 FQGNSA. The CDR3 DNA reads TGTGCCAGCAGCTTAGCGCTTTCAACGGGGGAGCTGTTTTTT. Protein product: CASSLALSTGELFF. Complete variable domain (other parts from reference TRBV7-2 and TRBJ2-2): GAGVSQSPSNKVTEKGKDVELRCDPISGHTALYWYRQSLGQGLEFLIYFQGNSAPDKSGLPSDRFSAERTGGSVSTLTIQRTQQEDSAVYLCASSLALSTGELFFGEGSRLTVL.

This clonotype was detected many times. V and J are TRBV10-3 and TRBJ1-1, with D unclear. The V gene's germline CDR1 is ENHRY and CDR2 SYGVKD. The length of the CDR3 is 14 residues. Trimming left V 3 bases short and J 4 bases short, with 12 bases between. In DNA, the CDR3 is TGTGCCATCAGTGAAAGACAAGTTTCCACTGAAGCTTTCTTT. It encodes CAISERQVSTEAFF.

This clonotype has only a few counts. The CDR3 DNA follows: TGCGCCAGCAGGAGTCTGACCTCTGGAAACACCATATATTTT. Encoded protein: CASRSLTSGNTIYF. The J gene is TRBJ1-3, the V gene TRBV5-1; D is unresolved. Trimming shortened V by 5 bases and J by 0 bases, and 9 bases separated the two germline ends. Germline V gene data show CDR1 as SGHRS and CDR2 as YFSETQ. The CDR3 runs 14 residues. Full variable domain (outside the CDR3, taken from reference TRBV5-1 and TRBJ1-3): KAGVTQTPRYLIKTRGQQVTLSCSPISGHRSVSWYQQTPGQGLQFLFEYFSETQRNKGNFPGRFSGRQFSNSRSEMNVSTLELGDSALYLCASRSLTSGNTIYFGEGSWLTVV.

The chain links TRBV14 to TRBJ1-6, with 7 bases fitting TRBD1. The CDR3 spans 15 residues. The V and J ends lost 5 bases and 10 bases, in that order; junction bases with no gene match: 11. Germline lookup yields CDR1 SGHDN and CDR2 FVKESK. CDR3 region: CASSERQGGYSPLHF. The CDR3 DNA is TGTGCCAGCAGCGAGCGACAGGGCGGGTACTCACCCCTCCACTTT.

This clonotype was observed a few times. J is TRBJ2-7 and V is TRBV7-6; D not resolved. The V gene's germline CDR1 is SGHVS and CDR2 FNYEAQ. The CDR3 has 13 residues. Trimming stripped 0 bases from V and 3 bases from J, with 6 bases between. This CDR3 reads CASSLAPGYEQYF. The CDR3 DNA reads TGTGCCAGCAGCTTAGCGCCTGGCTACGAGCAGTACTTC.

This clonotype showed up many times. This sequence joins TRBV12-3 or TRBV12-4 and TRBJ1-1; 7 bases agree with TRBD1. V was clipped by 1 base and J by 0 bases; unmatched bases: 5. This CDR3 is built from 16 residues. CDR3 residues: CASSLEGALMNTEAFF. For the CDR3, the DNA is TGTGCCAGCAGTTTAGAGGGGGCCCTCATGAACACTGAAGCTTTCTTT.

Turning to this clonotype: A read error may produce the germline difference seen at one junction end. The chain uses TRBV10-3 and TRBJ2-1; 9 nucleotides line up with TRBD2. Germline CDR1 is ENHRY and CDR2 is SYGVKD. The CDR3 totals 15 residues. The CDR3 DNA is TGTGCCATCGGGGGTGATAGCGGGAGTCAGAATGAGGAGTTCTTC. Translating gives CAIGGDSGSQNEEFF.

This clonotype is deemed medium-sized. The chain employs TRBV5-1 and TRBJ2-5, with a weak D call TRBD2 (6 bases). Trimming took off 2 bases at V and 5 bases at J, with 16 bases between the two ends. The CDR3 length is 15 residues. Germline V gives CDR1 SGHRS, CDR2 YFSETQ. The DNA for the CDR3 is TGCGCCAGCAGCTTTGGGACCCAAAGCGGGGAGACCCAGTACTTC. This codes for CASSFGTQSGETQYF.

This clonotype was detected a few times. DNA for the CDR3: TGCAGTGCTAGGGGGGCGGGAGACGAGCAGTACTTC. Its translation: CSARGAGDEQYF. The genes are TRBV20-1 and TRBJ2-7; possibly TRBD2 for D (7 bases). V lost 3 bases and J lost 5, with 11 bases in between. Germline V gene data show CDR1 as DFQATT and CDR2 as SNEGSKA (reference sequence). The CDR3 spans 12 residues.